This TCR beta chain was found in a study of blood T cell repertoires in COVID-19. Original processing methods: Reference gene primers were amplified, and this amplification served to estimate nucleated cell counts. Some clones are missing from TCRdb's copy, which holds only in-frame ones; the method was immunoSEQ multiplex PCR. V and J calls and clone size follow that table, whereas D and trimming were derived from the DNA. In the table there are some 200,000 clones, 84% of which are singletons. Germline V gene lookup returns CDR1 KGHSH and CDR2 LQKENI. The length of the CDR3 is 14 residues. The V and J ends lost 6 bases and 2 bases respectively, with 13 bases between them.

The sequencing input was peripheral blood. This receptor was identified in a man aged 25-45 years with active or convalescent COVID-19. The chain links TRBV18 to TRBJ2-5, with unresolved D. The CDR3 DNA reads as TGTGCCAGCTCGCCTGACACGACACAAGAGACCCAGTACTTC. Its translation is CASSPDTTQETQYF.